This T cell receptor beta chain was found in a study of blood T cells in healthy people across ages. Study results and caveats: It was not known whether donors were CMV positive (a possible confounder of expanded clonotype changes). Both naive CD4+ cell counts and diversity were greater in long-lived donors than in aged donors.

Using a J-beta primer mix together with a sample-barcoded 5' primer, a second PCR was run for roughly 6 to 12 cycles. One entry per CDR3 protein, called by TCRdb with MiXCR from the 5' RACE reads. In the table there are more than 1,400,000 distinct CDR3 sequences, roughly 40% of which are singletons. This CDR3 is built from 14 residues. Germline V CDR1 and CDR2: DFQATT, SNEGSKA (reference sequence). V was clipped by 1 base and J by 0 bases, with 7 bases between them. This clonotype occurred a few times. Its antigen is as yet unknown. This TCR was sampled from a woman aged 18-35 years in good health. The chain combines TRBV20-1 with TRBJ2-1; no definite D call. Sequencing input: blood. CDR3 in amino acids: CSARVAVSYNEQFF. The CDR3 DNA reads TGCAGTGCTAGAGTGGCGGTCTCCTACAATGAGCAGTTCTTC.